This T cell receptor beta chain was found in a study of blood T cell repertoires in COVID-19. Germline CDR1 is MNHEY and CDR2 is SVGAGI. V shed 0 bases and J shed 0 bases, with 11 bases lying between them. CDR3 length: 16 residues. This clone was picked up one time. As handled by the study authors: Reference gene primer amplification gave estimated nucleated cell counts. Measured with immunoSEQ multiplex PCR; TCRdb has only the in-frame clones, and not every one. V, J and clone size reflect that table, while D and trimming were determined from the DNA. This table has about 180,000 clones, 85% to 90% appearing once.

The receptor comes from a man aged 50-59 years with active or convalescent COVID-19. The chain has TRBV6-5 and TRBJ1-1; D remains unclear. The sample taken for sequencing was peripheral blood. CDR3 sequence (DNA): TGTGCCAGCAGTTACTCTGGGCAGCGGGTGAACACTGAAGCTTTCTTT. It specifies CASSYSGQRVNTEAFF.